The 20 T cell receptor beta chains in this list originate from one sample, sequenced in a study of blood T cell repertoires in COVID-19. Clones were sequenced by immunoSEQ multiplex PCR, and TCRdb holds only the in-frame ones, with some missing. The sample includes about 45,000 clones, about nine tenths of them seen just once. Sequencing was carried out using peripheral blood. These receptors all stem from a man between 65 and 85 years old with active COVID-19.

This chain uses TRBV7-2 with TRBJ1-1, with a tentative D call TRBD1 (6 bases). This CDR3 contains 13 residues. CDR1 and CDR2 from the germline V gene are SGHTA and FQGNSA. V was trimmed by 3 bases and J by 4 bases, leaving 9 bases between them. CDR3 nucleotide sequence: TGTGCCAGCAGCTTGACCAGGGGCACTGAAGCTTTCTTT. This translates into CASSLTRGTEAFF.

This sequence joins TRBV18 and TRBJ2-3; 7 bases map to TRBD1. This CDR3 is 15 amino acids long. The V segment lost 8 bases and the J segment 4 bases; nucleotides outside the gene matches: 12. CDR1 is KGHSH and CDR2 is LQKENI in the germline V gene. CDR3 sequence (DNA): TGTGCCAGCACGTCTCTCGACAGGGTAGCAGATACGCAGTATTTT. Protein: CASTSLDRVADTQYF.

The chain joins TRBV10-3 to TRBJ2-5; D possibly corresponds to TRBD1 (6 bases). Trimming took off 6 bases at V and 5 bases at J, with 13 bases between the two ends. Germline V CDR1 and CDR2: ENHRY, SYGVKD. This CDR3 spans 13 amino acids. CDR3 in amino acids: CAISRGAAETQYF. The CDR3 nucleotides read TGTGCCATCAGCAGGGGCGCAGCTGAGACCCAGTACTTC.

This clone occurred a few times. The J gene is TRBJ1-5, the V gene TRBV18; 12 bases are shared with TRBD1. V lost 3 bases and J lost 6; bases outside the gene matches: 6. The CDR3 totals 16 residues. Germline V gene sequence: CDR1 KGHSH, CDR2 LQKENI. The CDR3 region is CASSPQPGQGAQPQHF. In nucleotides, the CDR3 is TGTGCCAGCTCACCGCAGCCGGGACAGGGGGCTCAGCCCCAGCATTTT.

The chain has TRBV6-2 or TRBV6-3 and TRBJ2-7; 7 nucleotides line up with TRBD1. The CDR3 spans 16 residues. J lost 0 bases, V lost 4 bases, and 9 bases had no gene match. Germline V lookup: CDR1 MNHEY, CDR2 SVGEGT. The CDR3 nucleotides read TGTGCCAGCAGTTTAAACCGACAGGGCCGCTCCTACGAGCAGTACTTC. Its protein product is CASSLNRQGRSYEQYF.

The chain uses TRBV7-9 and TRBJ2-1; 11 bases line up with TRBD2. The V segment lost 5 bases and the J segment 5 bases; nucleotides outside the gene matches: 5. From germline, CDR1 is SEHNR and CDR2 FQNEAQ (reference sequence). This CDR3 region has 15 residues. The CDR3 spells CASSPGTSGNNEQFF. CDR3 coding DNA: TGTGCCAGCAGCCCCGGGACTAGCGGAAACAATGAGCAGTTCTTC. Looking up the rest from reference TRBV7-9 and TRBJ2-1 gives the full variable domain: DTGVSQNPRHKITKRGQNVTFRCDPISEHNRLYWYRQTLGQGPEFLTYFQNEAQLEKSRLLSDRFSAERPKGSFSTLEIQRTEQGDSAMYLCASSPGTSGNNEQFFGPGTRLTVL.

The V gene is TRBV7-2, the J gene TRBJ1-3; no definite D call. The CDR3 spans 14 residues. V lost 0 bases and J 4 bases, leaving 7 bases between the germline ends. The germline V gene encodes CDR1 SGHTA and CDR2 FQGNSA. The CDR3 DNA reads TGTGCCAGCAGCTTAGCTTCCCCGGGAAACACCATATATTTT. Translation gives CASSLASPGNTIYF.

The rearrangement links TRBV7-9 to TRBJ1-1; D ambiguous. V lost 1 base and J lost 11, with 17 bases in between. Per the germline V gene, CDR1 is SEHNR and CDR2 is FQNEAQ (reference sequence). This CDR3 contains 14 residues. The CDR3 sequence is CASSLELKGRRAFF. The CDR3 nucleotides are TGTGCCAGCAGCTTAGAGTTGAAAGGGCGGAGGGCTTTCTTT.

To note about this clone: An end of the junction differs from the germline gene, which may be a read error. This chain connects TRBV6-5 to TRBJ1-5; D unresolved. The CDR3 totals 13 residues. The germline gives CDR1 MNHEY, CDR2 SVGAGI. The CDR3 spells CASTREGYQPQHF. The CDR3 DNA follows: TGTGCCAGCACCCGAGAGGGTTATCAACCCCAGCATTTT.

The J gene is TRBJ2-1, the V gene TRBV29-1, with 10 bases matching TRBD2. Germline assignment: CDR1 SQVTM and CDR2 ANQGSEA. The CDR3 covers 11 residues. The V gene end was trimmed by 5 bases and the J gene end by 14 bases; junction bases not matched to a gene: 6. The CDR3 DNA follows: TGCAGCGTTCTCCTAGCGGGAGCGAAGTTCTTC. Translating gives CSVLLAGAKFF.

The V and J genes are TRBV15 and TRBJ2-7, with 11 bases identical to TRBD1. Germline CDR1 reads LNHNV; CDR2 reads YYDKDF (reference sequence). After removal of 2 bases from V and 5 bases from J, the junction contained 2 bases not matched to a gene. The CDR3 is 14 residues long. This CDR3 is CATSRPGQGDEQYF. The CDR3, as DNA: TGTGCCACCAGCAGACCGGGACAGGGGGACGAGCAGTACTTC.

The rearrangement joins TRBV19 to TRBJ1-1; D perhaps matches TRBD1 (5 bases). CDR1 is LNHDA, CDR2 SQIVND, per germline (reference sequence). V was trimmed by 7 bases and J by 5 bases, leaving 11 bases between them. The CDR3 extends over 12 amino acids. The CDR3 loop is CASMQGLTEAFF. The DNA of the CDR3 is TGTGCCAGTATGCAGGGACTAACTGAAGCTTTCTTT.

DNA of the CDR3: TGTGCCAGTAGTCTCGGGACACCTAATCAGCCCCAGCATTTT. Encoded protein: CASSLGTPNQPQHF. The chain links TRBV19 to TRBJ1-5, with TRBD1 as a possible D gene (6 bases). The CDR3 sequence is 14 residues long. Germline loops: CDR1 LNHDA, CDR2 SQIVND (reference sequence). Trimming pared 5 bases from V and 4 bases from J, leaving 12 bases between.

This clone was counted once. The CDR3 nucleotides are TGTGCCAGCAGCTTAGGCCGGTCCGATGAGCAGTTCTTC. Translation: CASSLGRSDEQFF. This chain joins TRBV11-2 and TRBJ2-1; D gene uncertain. Looked up from germline, CDR1 is SGHAT and CDR2 is FQNNGV. Trimming shortened V by 1 base and J by 8 bases, and 9 bases separated the two germline ends. CDR3 length equals 13 residues.

The chain carries TRBV5-8 and TRBJ1-5, with 7 bases identical to TRBD1. Germline assignment: CDR1 SGHTS and CDR2 YDEGEE. This CDR3 region has 15 residues. Trimming cost V 4 bases and J 0 bases; bases outside gene matches: 4. The CDR3 coding sequence is TGTGCCAGCAGCAAGGGACAGCATAGCAATCAGCCCCAGCATTTT. Its translation is CASSKGQHSNQPQHF.

V is TRBV2 and J is TRBJ1-3, with D maybe TRBD1 (6 bases). The CDR3 has 12 amino acids. V was cut by 6 bases and J by 7 bases, with 10 bases left in between. Germline V gene data show CDR1 as SNHLY and CDR2 as FYNNEI. This chain's CDR3 is CASRLRGNTIYF. The CDR3 DNA follows: TGTGCCAGCAGGTTGAGGGGGAACACCATATATTTT.

This chain connects TRBV7-9 to TRBJ1-2; TRBD1 agrees at 11 bases. The V gene end was trimmed by 6 bases and the J gene end by 6 bases; junction bases not matched to a gene: 3. Germline V lookup: CDR1 SEHNR, CDR2 FQNEAQ (reference sequence). CDR3 size: 13 residues. The CDR3 coding sequence is TGTGCCAGCAGGTGGACAGGGGGCAATGGCTACACCTTC. Its protein product is CASRWTGGNGYTF.

As for this clone: This specimen includes other DNA sequences encoding the same CDR3. The chain links TRBV29-1 to TRBJ2-1, with 8 bases aligning to TRBD1. V was clipped by 6 bases and J by 7 bases; unmatched bases: 8. Germline lookup yields CDR1 SQVTM and CDR2 ANQGSEA. CDR3 length: 13 residues. CDR3 sequence: CSVGNRGLNEQFF. As DNA, the CDR3 is TGCAGCGTCGGAAACAGGGGGTTAAATGAGCAGTTCTTC.

This chain uses TRBV5-1 with TRBJ2-7, with a weak D call TRBD1 (6 bases). The CDR3 has 14 residues. Per the germline V gene, CDR1 is SGHRS and CDR2 is YFSETQ. Trimming removed 0 bases at V and 5 bases at J, with 12 bases between. CDR3 in DNA: TGCGCCAGCAGCTTGGCCGACAGGAGGCACGAGCAGTACTTC. Amino acid sequence: CASSLADRRHEQYF.

This sequence joins TRBV18 and TRBJ2-1, with 8 bases lining up with TRBD2. J was trimmed by 7 bases and V by 0 bases; bases with no gene match: 8. The CDR3 has 16 residues. In germline, CDR1 is KGHSH, CDR2 LQKENI. CDR3 sequence: CASSPPIPGGLNEQFF. CDR3 sequence (DNA): TGTGCCAGCTCACCACCGATCCCGGGAGGGTTGAATGAGCAGTTCTTC.